These 17 T cell receptor beta chains were all obtained from the same sample, sequenced in a study of T cell clonotyping in hematopoietic cell transplantation (dated by TCRdb to the early 2020s). The library was obtained by the immunoSEQ multiplex PCR assay. In its TCRdb copy, this immuneACCESS table keeps in-frame sequences only and misses some clones. Where compared with another copy, unresolved V genes explain less than half of these, and the others have no known cause. In all, the sample holds 15,000 to 20,000 clones, and 70% to 75% of those were seen once. The top ten clones comprise about 9.9% of the sample. The sample was peripheral blood mononuclear cells. These receptors were taken from a woman in her sixties or seventies in good health. Some clones in this sample may be carry-over from other donors' samples.

The chain combines TRBV6-6 with TRBJ1-6; perhaps TRBD1 as D (5 bases). Germline values: CDR1 MNHNY, CDR2 SVGAGI (reference sequence). V was pared by 5 bases and J by 11 bases, with 13 bases between. This CDR3 spans 13 amino acids. The CDR3 here is CASSAGTDAPLHF. CDR3 coding DNA: TGTGCCAGCAGTGCGGGGACCGACGCACCCCTCCACTTT.

CDR3 nucleotides: TGTGCCAGCAGTGAACGGCAGAAGAACACCGGGGAGCTGTTTTTT. Its translation is CASSERQKNTGELFF. V usage is TRBV25-1 and J usage is TRBJ2-2; D call uncertain. Germline V lookup: CDR1 MGHDK, CDR2 SYGVNS. The CDR3 consists of 15 residues. V lost 2 bases and J 1 base, leaving 8 bases between the germline ends.

This clone has more than one count but fewer than ten. Germline and junction disagree at one end, which may indicate a read error. The rearrangement uses TRBV5-6 and TRBJ1-6, with a weak D call TRBD1 (5 bases). CDR1 is SGHDT, CDR2 YYEEEE, per germline. This CDR3 is built from 15 residues. The CDR3 loop is CASSFWGRPVSLLHF. The CDR3 DNA is TGTGCCAGCAGCTTTTGGGGACGCCCGGTCTCACTCCTCCACTTT.

The V and J genes are TRBV28 and TRBJ2-7, with 9 bases aligning to TRBD1. CDR1 is MDHEN and CDR2 is SYDVKM in the germline V gene. The CDR3 has 14 residues. J was trimmed by 3 bases and V by 5 bases; bases with no gene match: 5. The CDR3 region is CASSPGGQGYEQYF. The CDR3 bases are TGTGCCAGCAGTCCGGGGGGACAGGGCTACGAGCAGTACTTC. Based on the CDR3 plus reference TRBV28 and TRBJ2-7, the full variable domain is DVKVTQSSRYLVKRTGEKVFLECVQDMDHENMFWYRQDPGLGLRLIYFSYDVKMKEKGDIPEGYSVSREKKERFSLILESASTNQTSMYLCASSPGGQGYEQYFGPGTRLTVT.

The chain combines TRBV6-6 with TRBJ2-1; no definite D call. Germline loops: CDR1 MNHNY, CDR2 SVGAGI (reference sequence). This CDR3 has 11 amino acids. V shed 5 bases and J shed 8 bases, with 7 bases lying between them. The CDR3, as DNA: TGTGCCAGCAGTCGTCGGGATGAGCAGTTCTTC. This gives the protein CASSRRDEQFF.

V is TRBV4-3 and J is TRBJ1-3; no clear D gene. Germline assignment: CDR1 LGHNA and CDR2 YSLEER. The ends were cut back, 1 base at V and 0 bases at J, with 13 bases in the middle. CDR3 length equals 17 residues. CDR3 protein: CASSQGGGRSSGNTIYF. CDR3 sequence (DNA): TGCGCCAGCAGCCAAGGAGGTGGCCGAAGCTCTGGAAACACCATATATTTT.

J is TRBJ2-5 and V is TRBV28; tentative D call: TRBD2 (5 bases). This CDR3 has 16 residues. Germline V gene lookup returns CDR1 MDHEN and CDR2 SYDVKM. V shed 6 bases and J shed 1 base, with 18 bases lying between them. The CDR3 bases are TGTGCCAGCAGCCTCCGGTTAGCGCTTTCCCAAGAGACCCAGTACTTC. As protein: CASSLRLALSQETQYF.

This clone appeared a few times. The chain is built from TRBV5-1 and TRBJ1-2; D gene ambiguous. This CDR3 is built from 14 residues. Trimming pared 4 bases from V and 4 bases from J, leaving 14 bases between. Per germline, CDR1 SGHRS and CDR2 YFSETQ. For the CDR3, the DNA is TGCGCCAGCAGCGATGCAAAGTCGGTCTATGGCTACACCTTC. Protein product: CASSDAKSVYGYTF.

This clone turned up a few times. The rearrangement joins TRBV25-1 to TRBJ1-2; D perhaps matches TRBD1 (6 bases). This CDR3 spans 13 amino acids. The V end was cut by 6 bases, the J end by 0 bases, with 8 bases between. Germline CDR1 and CDR2: MGHDK and SYGVNS. CDR3 sequence: CASRDSSNYGYTF. The DNA for the CDR3 is TGTGCCAGCAGGGACAGTTCTAACTATGGCTACACCTTC.

J is TRBJ1-5 and V is TRBV5-6; maybe TRBD1 (6 bases). Trimming took off 5 bases at V and 4 bases at J, with 16 bases between the two ends. The germline V gene encodes CDR1 SGHDT and CDR2 YYEEEE. The CDR3 sequence is 15 residues long. The CDR3 here is CASRFWGAVNQPQHF. CDR3 coding DNA: TGTGCCAGCAGATTCTGGGGGGCTGTGAATCAGCCCCAGCATTTT.

The chain couples TRBV19 to TRBJ1-1; D call uncertain. Germline V lookup: CDR1 LNHDA, CDR2 SQIVND (reference sequence). The V end was cut by 3 bases, the J end by 7 bases, with 6 bases between. This CDR3 contains 11 residues. CDR3 DNA: TGTGCCAGTAGTATCGCGGGTGAAGCTTTCTTT. Translating it yields CASSIAGEAFF.

The rearrangement uses TRBV28 and TRBJ1-5; D not certain. Per germline, CDR1 MDHEN and CDR2 SYDVKM. V lost 7 bases and J 3 bases, leaving 10 bases between the germline ends. The CDR3 contains 13 residues. For the CDR3, the DNA is TGTGCCAGCACTGGAGGGAACAATCAGCCCCAGCATTTT. Protein product: CASTGGNNQPQHF.

The CDR3 region has the DNA TGTGCCAGCAGCTTGGTAGCAGCTGGAAACACCATATATTTT. This sequence encodes CASSLVAAGNTIYF. The chain couples TRBV5-6 to TRBJ1-3; the D is unclear. This CDR3 is built from 14 residues. Trimming took 0 bases from V and 2 from J, leaving 6 bases between them. The germline CDR1 and CDR2 sequences are SGHDT and YYEEEE.

The chain recombines TRBV7-6 with TRBJ2-7; D possibly corresponds to TRBD2 (6 bases). Trimming shortened V by 0 bases and J by 4 bases, and 7 bases separated the two germline ends. In germline, CDR1 is SGHVS, CDR2 FNYEAQ. The CDR3 contains 13 residues. CDR3 protein: CASSLAGGYEQYF. CDR3 nucleotide sequence: TGTGCCAGCAGCTTAGCGGGGGGTTACGAGCAGTACTTC.

The chain links TRBV2 to TRBJ2-7; TRBD2 agrees at 9 bases. Germline values: CDR1 SNHLY, CDR2 FYNNEI. Trimming removed 8 bases from V and 7 bases from J; junction bases left unmatched: 9. This CDR3 contains 13 residues. The CDR3 DNA reads TGTGCCAGCTCGGGACTAGCCGGGGGGGAGCAGTACTTC. It yields the protein CASSGLAGGEQYF.

The CDR3 DNA sequence: TGTGCCAGCAGTTCCCCGGAAAAACTGTTTTTT. Amino acid sequence: CASSSPEKLFF. This sequence joins TRBV28 and TRBJ1-4; D unclear. Germline values: CDR1 MDHEN, CDR2 SYDVKM. The CDR3 consists of 11 residues. Trimming took off 4 bases at V and 8 bases at J, with 5 bases between the two ends.

This clone has just a few counts. The V call is TRBV5-1, the J call TRBJ1-1; possible D gene TRBD1, 6 bases. The CDR3 loop spans 13 amino acids. The V gene's germline CDR1 is SGHRS and CDR2 YFSETQ. V lost 2 bases and J 3 bases, leaving 8 bases between the germline ends. The CDR3 protein is CASSLTGHTEAFF. The CDR3, as DNA: TGCGCCAGCAGCTTAACAGGGCACACTGAAGCTTTCTTT.